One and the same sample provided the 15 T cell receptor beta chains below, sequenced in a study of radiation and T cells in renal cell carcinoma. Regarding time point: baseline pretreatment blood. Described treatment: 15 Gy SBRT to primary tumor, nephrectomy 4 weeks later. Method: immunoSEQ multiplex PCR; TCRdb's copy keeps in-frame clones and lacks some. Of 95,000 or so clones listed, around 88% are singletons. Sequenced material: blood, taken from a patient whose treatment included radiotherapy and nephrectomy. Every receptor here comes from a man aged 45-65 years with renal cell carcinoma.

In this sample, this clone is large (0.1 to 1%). CDR3 in DNA: TGCGCCAGCCCTCCTGGGGGGGGGCCTCACACTGAAGCTTTCTTT. Translation gives CASPPGGGPHTEAFF. The chain uses TRBV10-1 and TRBJ1-1; D perhaps matches TRBD1 (6 bases). Germline CDR1 WNHNN, CDR2 SYGVQD (reference sequence). This CDR3 region has 15 residues. The germline V and J ends were trimmed by 8 bases and 3 bases, with 19 bases remaining between them.

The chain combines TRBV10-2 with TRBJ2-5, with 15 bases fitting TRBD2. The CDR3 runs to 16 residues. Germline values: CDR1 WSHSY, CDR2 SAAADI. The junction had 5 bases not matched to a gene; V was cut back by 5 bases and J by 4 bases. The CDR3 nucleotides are TGCGCCAGCAGTCGGAAGGGACTAGCGGGGGGAGAGACCCAGTACTTC. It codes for CASSRKGLAGGETQYF.

The CDR3 DNA is TGTGCCAGCAGCTTACTGGGACAGGCAAATGAAAAACTGTTTTTT. This sequence encodes CASSLLGQANEKLFF. The genes are TRBV7-2 and TRBJ1-4, with 8 bases that match TRBD1. CDR3 length: 15 residues. Germline assignment: CDR1 SGHTA and CDR2 FQGNSA. V lost 2 bases, J lost 5 bases, and 4 bases stayed unmatched.

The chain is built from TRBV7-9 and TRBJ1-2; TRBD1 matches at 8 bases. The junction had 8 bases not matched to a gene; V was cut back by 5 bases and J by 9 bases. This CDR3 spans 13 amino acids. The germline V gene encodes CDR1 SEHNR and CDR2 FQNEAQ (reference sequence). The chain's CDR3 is CASSADRVDSYTF. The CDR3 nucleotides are TGTGCCAGCAGCGCGGACAGGGTCGATAGCTACACCTTC. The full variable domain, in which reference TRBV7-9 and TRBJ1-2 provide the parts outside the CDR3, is DTGVSQNPRHKITKRGQNVTFRCDPISEHNRLYWYRQTLGQGPEFLTYFQNEAQLEKSRLLSDRFSAERPKGSFSTLEIQRTEQGDSAMYLCASSADRVDSYTFGSGTRLTVV.

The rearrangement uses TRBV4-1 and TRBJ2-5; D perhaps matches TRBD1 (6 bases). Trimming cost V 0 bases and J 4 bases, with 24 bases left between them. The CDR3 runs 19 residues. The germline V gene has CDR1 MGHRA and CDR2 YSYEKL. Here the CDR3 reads CASSQDIFPKQGMGETQYF. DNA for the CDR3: TGCGCCAGCAGCCAAGATATCTTTCCAAAGCAGGGGATGGGAGAGACCCAGTACTTC.

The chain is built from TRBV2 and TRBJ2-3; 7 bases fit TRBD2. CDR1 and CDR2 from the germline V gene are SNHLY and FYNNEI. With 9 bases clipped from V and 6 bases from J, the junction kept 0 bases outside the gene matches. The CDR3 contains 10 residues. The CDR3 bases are TGTGCCAGGGGAGGGGATACGCAGTATTTT. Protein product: CARGGDTQYF.

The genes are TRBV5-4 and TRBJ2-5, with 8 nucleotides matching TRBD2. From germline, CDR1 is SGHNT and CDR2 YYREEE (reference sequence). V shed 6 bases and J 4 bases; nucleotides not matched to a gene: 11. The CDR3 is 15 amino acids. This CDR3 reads CASTPEAGVVETQYF. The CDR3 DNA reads TGTGCCAGCACCCCGGAAGCGGGAGTGGTAGAGACCCAGTACTTC. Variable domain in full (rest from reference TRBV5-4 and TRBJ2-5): ETGVTQSPTHLIKTRGQQVTLRCSSQSGHNTVSWYQQALGQGPQFIFQYYREEENGRGNFPPRFSGLQFPNYSSELNVNALELDDSALYLCASTPEAGVVETQYFGPGTRLLVL.

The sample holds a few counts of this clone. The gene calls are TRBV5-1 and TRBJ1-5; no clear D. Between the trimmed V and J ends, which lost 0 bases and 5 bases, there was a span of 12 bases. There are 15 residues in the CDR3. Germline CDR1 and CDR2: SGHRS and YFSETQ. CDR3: CASSLVPGMDQPQHF. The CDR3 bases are TGCGCCAGCAGCTTGGTTCCAGGCATGGATCAGCCCCAGCATTTT.

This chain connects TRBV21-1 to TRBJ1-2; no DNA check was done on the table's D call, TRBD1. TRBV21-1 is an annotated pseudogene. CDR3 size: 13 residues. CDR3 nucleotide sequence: TGTGCCAGCAGACCGACAGGGGCCTATGGCTACACCTTC. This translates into CASRPTGAYGYTF.

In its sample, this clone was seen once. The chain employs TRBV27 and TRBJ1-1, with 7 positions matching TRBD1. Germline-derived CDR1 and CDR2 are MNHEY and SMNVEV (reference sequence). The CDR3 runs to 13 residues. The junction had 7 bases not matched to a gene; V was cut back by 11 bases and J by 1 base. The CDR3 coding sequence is TGTGCCTCCATCGACAGGGCGAACACTGAAGCTTTCTTT. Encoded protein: CASIDRANTEAFF.

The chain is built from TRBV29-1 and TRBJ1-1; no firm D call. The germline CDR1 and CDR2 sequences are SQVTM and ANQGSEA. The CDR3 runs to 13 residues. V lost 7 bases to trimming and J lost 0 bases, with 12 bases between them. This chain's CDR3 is CSAQDQVNTEAFF. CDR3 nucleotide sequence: TGCAGCGCCCAGGATCAGGTGAACACTGAAGCTTTCTTT. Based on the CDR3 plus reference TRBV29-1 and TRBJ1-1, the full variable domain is SAVISQKPSRDICQRGTSLTIQCQVDSQVTMMFWYRQQPGQSLTLIATANQGSEATYESGFVIDKFPISRPNLTFSTLTVSNMSPEDSSIYLCSAQDQVNTEAFFGQGTRLTVV.

CDR3 region: CASSPSAGTLHYEQYF. CDR3 DNA sequence: TGTGCCAGCAGCCCGAGTGCAGGGACCTTACACTACGAGCAGTACTTC. The genes are TRBV5-4 and TRBJ2-7; D may be TRBD1 or TRBD2 (5 bases each). Germline V gene sequence: CDR1 SGHNT, CDR2 YYREEE (reference sequence). The germline V and J ends were trimmed by 4 bases and 3 bases, with 20 bases remaining between them. The CDR3 contains 16 residues.

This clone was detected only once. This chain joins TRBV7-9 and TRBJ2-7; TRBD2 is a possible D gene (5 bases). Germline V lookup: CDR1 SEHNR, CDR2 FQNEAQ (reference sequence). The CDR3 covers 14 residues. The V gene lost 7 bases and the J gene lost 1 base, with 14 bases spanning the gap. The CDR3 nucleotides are TGTGCCAGCAACCCTCCAGGAGGATCCTACGAGCAGTACTTC. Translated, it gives CASNPPGGSYEQYF.

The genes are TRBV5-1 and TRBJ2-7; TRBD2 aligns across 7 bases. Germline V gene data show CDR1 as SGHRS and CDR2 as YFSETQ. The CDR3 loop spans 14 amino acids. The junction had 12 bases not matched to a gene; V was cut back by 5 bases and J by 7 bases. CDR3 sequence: CASRYRLAEDEQYF. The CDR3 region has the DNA TGCGCCAGCAGATATAGACTAGCCGAGGATGAGCAGTACTTC.

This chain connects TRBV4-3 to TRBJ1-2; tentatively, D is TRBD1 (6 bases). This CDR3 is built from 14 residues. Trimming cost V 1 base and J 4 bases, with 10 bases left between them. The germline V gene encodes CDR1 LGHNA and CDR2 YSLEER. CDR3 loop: CASSQAGTIYGYTF. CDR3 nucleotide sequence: TGCGCCAGCAGCCAAGCTGGGACAATCTATGGCTACACCTTC.